The sequence of this T cell receptor (beta chain) was determined in a study of cytomegalovirus exposure and HLA in healthy donors. This PCR relied on a set of 60 Vbeta primers and 13 Jbeta primers. The assay was immunoSEQ multiplex PCR, and TCRdb's table has in-frame clones only and misses some. Here the sample spans 150,000 to 200,000 clones, roughly 80% being singletons. Per germline, CDR1 SGHNT and CDR2 YENEEA. The CDR3 spans 13 residues. Trimming shortened V by 2 bases and J by 1 base, and 4 bases separated the two germline ends. Worth noting for this clone: Its antigen is still unknown. This CDR3 is also generated by other DNA sequences in the sample.

Study results and caveats: Another analysis was done later, and it associated fewer than 20,000 TCR beta sequences with HLA alleles at 0.05 false discovery rate. Cytomegalovirus-associated status was assigned to around 160 TCR beta chains.

This sequence joins TRBV11-3 and TRBJ2-3, with D uncertain. The source is a young woman in good health and CMV-seropositive. Sequenced sample: PBMCs. This CDR3 is CASSLQGTDTQYF. In DNA form, the CDR3 reads TGTGCCAGCAGCTTACAGGGCACAGATACGCAGTATTTT.